The 27 T cell receptor beta chains presented below share a single source sample, sequenced in a study of T cells after yellow fever vaccination. TCRdb reanalysed the 5' RACE reads using MiXCR and keeps one entry per CDR3 protein. The table has some 350,000 distinct CDR3 sequences, about 4% seen once. The material was PBMCs, obtained 5 days after the yellow fever booster vaccination. These receptors originate from a man aged 18 to 29 who received the YFV17D yellow fever vaccine.

This clonotype has just a few counts. V usage is TRBV11-2 and J usage is TRBJ2-5, with 13 nucleotides matching TRBD2. Germline lookup yields CDR1 SGHAT and CDR2 FQNNGV. Losses at the gene ends were 6 bases for V and 5 bases for J; bases not matched to a gene: 15. This CDR3 comprises 18 residues. The CDR3 sequence: CASRRTSGGVPGWETQYF. CDR3 DNA sequence: TGTGCCAGCAGGCGTACTAGCGGGGGGGTCCCCGGCTGGGAGACCCAGTACTTC.

This clonotype was seen a handful of times. The rearrangement uses TRBV29-1 and TRBJ1-6, with D unresolved. The CDR3 consists of 14 residues. V was cut by 7 bases and J by 4 bases, with 14 bases left in between. Per germline, CDR1 SQVTM and CDR2 ANQGSEA. The DNA of the CDR3 is TGCAGCGAGATTGACGGGTATTATAATTCACCCCTCCACTTT. Residues: CSEIDGYYNSPLHF.

This clonotype was detected ten times or more. V gene TRBV5-1 combines with J gene TRBJ1-1; D might be TRBD1 (5 bases). Trimming left V 0 bases short and J 7 bases short, with 10 bases between. The CDR3 totals 13 residues. Germline values: CDR1 SGHRS, CDR2 YFSETQ. Here the CDR3 reads CASSLAGGIEAFF. The CDR3 nucleotides are TGCGCCAGCAGCTTGGCGGGGGGGATTGAAGCTTTCTTT.

This clonotype has just a few counts. This rearrangement joins TRBV11-2 to TRBJ2-3; TRBD2 aligns across 10 bases. V was clipped by 5 bases and J by 6 bases; unmatched bases: 11. The CDR3 loop spans 16 amino acids. Germline V lookup: CDR1 SGHAT, CDR2 FQNNGV. The CDR3 DNA follows: TGTGCCAGCAGCGCCGCGAGAGCGGGGGGGACTGATACGCAGTATTTT. It translates to CASSAARAGGTDTQYF.

The chain couples TRBV19 to TRBJ2-1; D gene ambiguous. Germline V gene sequence: CDR1 LNHDA, CDR2 SQIVND (reference sequence). V lost 2 bases, J lost 6 bases, and 8 bases lay in between. The CDR3 runs 13 residues. In DNA form, the CDR3 reads TGTGCCAGTAGTATAAAGGGTTTCAATGAGCAGTTCTTC. It encodes CASSIKGFNEQFF.

This clonotype was detected only a few times. V usage is TRBV3-1 and J usage is TRBJ2-1, with 9 positions matching TRBD2. Per the germline V gene, CDR1 is LGHDT and CDR2 is YNNKEL (reference sequence). Trimming cost V 6 bases and J 5 bases; bases outside gene matches: 11. The CDR3 sequence is 16 residues long. The CDR3 protein is CASSQPGLAHHNEQFF. CDR3 in DNA: TGTGCCAGCAGTCAACCGGGACTAGCTCATCACAATGAGCAGTTCTTC.

As regards this clonotype: A read error may be the cause here, since a much bigger clone is one base away. The chain employs TRBV7-2 and TRBJ1-2; possible D gene TRBD1, 5 bases. CDR1 SGHTA and CDR2 FQGNSA come from the germline V gene. V lost 5 bases and J lost 8, with 18 bases in between. The CDR3 is 14 amino acids. The CDR3, as DNA: TGTGCCAGCAGCGTAAATCAGGGTCCCAGGGGCTACACCTTC. It specifies CASSVNQGPRGYTF.

This clonotype was detected ten times or more. V gene TRBV4-3 combines with J gene TRBJ1-1; TRBD1 is a possible D gene (5 bases). V was trimmed by 5 bases and J by 11 bases, leaving 15 bases between them. CDR3 length equals 12 residues. CDR1 and CDR2 (germline): LGHNA, YSLEER. This CDR3 is CASSAQTGVAFF. The CDR3 DNA follows: TGCGCCAGCAGCGCCCAAACGGGGGTCGCTTTCTTT.

This clonotype was found many times. CDR3 DNA sequence: TGTGCCAGCAGGTCGACAGGGGACCCACAAAACATTCAGTACTTC. It yields the protein CASRSTGDPQNIQYF. The chain recombines TRBV7-9 with TRBJ2-4, with 8 positions matching TRBD1. The CDR3 extends over 15 amino acids. V trimming: 6 bases; J trimming: 5 bases; junction bases outside the gene matches: 9. CDR1 is SEHNR and CDR2 is FQNEAQ in the germline V gene (reference sequence).

This clonotype was counted ten times or more. The chain couples TRBV2 to TRBJ2-6; no firm D call. CDR3 length: 13 amino acids. V was trimmed by 9 bases and J by 2 bases, leaving 8 bases between them. Germline-derived CDR1 and CDR2 are SNHLY and FYNNEI. The CDR3 nucleotides are TGTGCCAGTCCCAGGCCTGGGGCCAACGTCCTGACTTTC. Protein: CASPRPGANVLTF.

This clonotype was detected only a few times. The chain couples TRBV7-2 to TRBJ2-2, with D hard to call. CDR1 and CDR2 (germline): SGHTA, FQGNSA. V shed 5 bases and J shed 1 base, with 5 bases lying between them. CDR3 length: 13 residues. The DNA for the CDR3 is TGTGCCAGCAGCCCGGAGAACACCGGGGAGCTGTTTTTT. This translates into CASSPENTGELFF.

The chain uses TRBV25-1 and TRBJ2-3, with 11 bases fitting TRBD2. V trimming: 0 bases; J trimming: 2 bases; junction bases outside the gene matches: 7. The CDR3 sequence is 18 residues long. In germline, CDR1 is MGHDK, CDR2 SYGVNS. The CDR3, as DNA: TGTGCCAGCAGTGAATACCCCGGGACTAGCGGATTCACAGATACGCAGTATTTT. It encodes CASSEYPGTSGFTDTQYF.

This clonotype was detected only a few times. V usage is TRBV6-6 and J usage is TRBJ2-3; the match to TRBD2 covers 7 bases. Germline CDR1 reads MNHNY; CDR2 reads SVGAGI (reference sequence). V gave up 7 bases and J gave up 7 bases; unmatched junction bases: 11. The CDR3 spans 14 residues. The CDR3 here is CASIQGLERNTQYF. DNA of the CDR3: TGTGCCAGCATCCAAGGACTAGAGAGAAATACGCAGTATTTT.

This clonotype was detected ten times or more. Its ends do not fully match the called genes, so a read error is possible. The chain uses TRBV7-7 and TRBJ2-2, with 10 bases that match TRBD1. CDR3 size: 17 residues. Germline assignment: CDR1 SSHAT and CDR2 FNYEAQ (reference sequence). The DNA for the CDR3 is TGTGCTAGCAGCCTAGACCCGGACAGGGGGAGAATCGGGGAGCTGTTTTTT. Translation: CASSLDPDRGRIGELFF. The whole variable domain, remainder taken from reference TRBV7-7 and TRBJ2-2, is GAGVSQSPRYKVTKRGQDVTLRCDPISSHATLYWYQQALGQGPEFLTYFNYEAQPDKSGLPSDRFSAERPEGSISTLTIQRTEQRDSAMYRCASSLDPDRGRIGELFFGEGSRLTVL.

This clonotype was observed many times. The chain joins TRBV2 to TRBJ2-7, with D possibly being TRBD2 (6 bases). The CDR3 sequence is 14 residues long. Trimming cost V 9 bases and J 2 bases, with 17 bases left between them. Germline V CDR1 and CDR2: SNHLY, FYNNEI. The CDR3 nucleotides read TGTGCCAGTCTTCGGGAGACCATAACCTACGAGCAGTACTTC. This encodes CASLRETITYEQYF.

In this sample, this clonotype turned up a few times. The V and J genes are TRBV6-5 and TRBJ2-2, with D uncertain. This CDR3 region has 13 residues. Trimming removed 1 base at V and 3 bases at J, with 3 bases between. CDR1 and CDR2 (germline): MNHEY, SVGAGI. The CDR3 reads CASSYLDTGELFF. The CDR3 DNA reads TGTGCCAGCAGTTACTTGGACACCGGGGAGCTGTTTTTT.

This clonotype was seen at least ten times. The chain recombines TRBV2 with TRBJ2-3; D call uncertain. Germline CDR1 SNHLY, CDR2 FYNNEI. With 2 bases removed from V and 0 bases from J, the gap between germline ends came to 6 bases. The CDR3 contains 14 residues. The CDR3 spells CASSEPASTDTQYF. The CDR3 coding sequence is TGTGCCAGCAGTGAACCGGCTAGCACAGATACGCAGTATTTT.

This chain connects TRBV18 to TRBJ2-1; 8 bases align to TRBD2. From germline, CDR1 is KGHSH and CDR2 LQKENI. The CDR3 runs to 15 residues. V gave up 3 bases and J gave up 6 bases; unmatched junction bases: 7. In DNA, the CDR3 is TGTGCCAGCTCACCGGGGCGGGGGGCGTTCAATGAGCAGTTCTTC. This gives the protein CASSPGRGAFNEQFF.

This clonotype was counted ten times or more. The chain carries TRBV25-1 and TRBJ1-1; D is undetermined. Germline V gene data show CDR1 as MGHDK and CDR2 as SYGVNS. The germline V and J ends were trimmed by 2 bases and 1 base, with 14 bases remaining between them. The CDR3 length is 16 residues. CDR3: CASSERLGGPNTEAFF. The CDR3 DNA reads as TGTGCCAGCAGTGAAAGATTGGGCGGACCGAACACTGAAGCTTTCTTT.

This clonotype was detected a few times. CDR3 DNA sequence: TGTGCCAGCAGCCCAGGGGGGATCCGACAAGAGACCCAGTACTTC. Amino acids: CASSPGGIRQETQYF. The rearrangement links TRBV7-8 to TRBJ2-5, with D perhaps TRBD1 (7 bases). V was trimmed by 5 bases and J by 2 bases, leaving 15 bases between them. From germline, CDR1 is SGHVS and CDR2 FQNEAQ. The CDR3 runs 15 residues.

The J gene is TRBJ2-3, the V gene TRBV4-1; 9 positions agree with TRBD1. Unmatched junction bases numbered 9, after V lost 1 base and J lost 10 bases. Germline CDR1 is MGHRA and CDR2 is YSYEKL. The CDR3 totals 15 residues. Written as DNA, the CDR3 is TGCGCCAGCAGCCAAGTCGGGACAGGGTGGGAGGCGCAGTATTTT. It encodes CASSQVGTGWEAQYF.

The chain joins TRBV15 to TRBJ2-7; 7 bases are shared with TRBD2. Germline CDR1 reads LNHNV; CDR2 reads YYDKDF (reference sequence). The J segment lost 4 bases and the V segment lost 5 bases, leaving 5 bases of the junction unmatched. The CDR3 length is 13 residues. CDR3 residues: CATSVSGVYEQYF. The CDR3 DNA is TGTGCCACCAGCGTAAGCGGGGTATACGAGCAGTACTTC.

This clonotype was found a few times. This sequence joins TRBV5-5 and TRBJ2-5, with a weak D call TRBD2 (6 bases). CDR3 length: 9 residues. Looked up from germline, CDR1 is SGHKS and CDR2 is YYEKEE (reference sequence). The CDR3 DNA reads TGTGTCGGGGGTGAGACCCAGTACTTC. This gives the protein CVGGETQYF.

This clonotype was seen ten or more times. The V call is TRBV27, the J call TRBJ2-5; no clear D. Germline V CDR1 and CDR2: MNHEY, SMNVEV (reference sequence). The CDR3 is 15 residues long. Deletions cut 5 bases from V and 5 bases from J, with 18 bases between. The CDR3 region is CASSPQGWGRETQYF. CDR3 sequence (DNA): TGTGCCAGCAGTCCCCAAGGTTGGGGTAGGGAGACCCAGTACTTC.

This clonotype was seen a handful of times. The chain combines TRBV5-4 with TRBJ1-5; D ambiguous. The V end was cut by 0 bases, the J end by 2 bases, with 15 bases between. This CDR3 has 17 amino acids. From germline, CDR1 is SGHNT and CDR2 YYREEE (reference sequence). Here the CDR3 reads CASSLAQAREGNQPQHF. The CDR3 DNA sequence: TGTGCCAGCAGCTTGGCCCAGGCGCGCGAGGGCAATCAGCCCCAGCATTTT.

The V and J genes are TRBV5-4 and TRBJ2-5; possibly TRBD1 for D (6 bases). CDR1 and CDR2 from the germline V gene are SGHNT and YYREEE (reference sequence). V lost 2 bases, J lost 5 bases, and 16 bases lay in between. The CDR3 is 15 amino acids. The CDR3 sequence: CASSLGQFDVETQYF. CDR3 in DNA: TGTGCCAGCAGCTTAGGACAGTTCGATGTCGAGACCCAGTACTTC.

In its sample, this clonotype was seen many times. The rearrangement uses TRBV5-1 and TRBJ2-3; TRBD1 matches at 7 bases. CDR1 is SGHRS, CDR2 YFSETQ, per germline. This CDR3 has 15 amino acids. With V trimmed by 3 bases and J by 0 bases, 4 bases remained unmatched. CDR3 residues: CASSSGQTSTDTQYF. The DNA for the CDR3 is TGCGCCAGCAGCTCGGGACAGACTAGCACAGATACGCAGTATTTT. Full variable domain (missing parts from reference TRBV5-1 and TRBJ2-3): KAGVTQTPRYLIKTRGQQVTLSCSPISGHRSVSWYQQTPGQGLQFLFEYFSETQRNKGNFPGRFSGRQFSNSRSEMNVSTLELGDSALYLCASSSGQTSTDTQYFGPGTRLTVL.